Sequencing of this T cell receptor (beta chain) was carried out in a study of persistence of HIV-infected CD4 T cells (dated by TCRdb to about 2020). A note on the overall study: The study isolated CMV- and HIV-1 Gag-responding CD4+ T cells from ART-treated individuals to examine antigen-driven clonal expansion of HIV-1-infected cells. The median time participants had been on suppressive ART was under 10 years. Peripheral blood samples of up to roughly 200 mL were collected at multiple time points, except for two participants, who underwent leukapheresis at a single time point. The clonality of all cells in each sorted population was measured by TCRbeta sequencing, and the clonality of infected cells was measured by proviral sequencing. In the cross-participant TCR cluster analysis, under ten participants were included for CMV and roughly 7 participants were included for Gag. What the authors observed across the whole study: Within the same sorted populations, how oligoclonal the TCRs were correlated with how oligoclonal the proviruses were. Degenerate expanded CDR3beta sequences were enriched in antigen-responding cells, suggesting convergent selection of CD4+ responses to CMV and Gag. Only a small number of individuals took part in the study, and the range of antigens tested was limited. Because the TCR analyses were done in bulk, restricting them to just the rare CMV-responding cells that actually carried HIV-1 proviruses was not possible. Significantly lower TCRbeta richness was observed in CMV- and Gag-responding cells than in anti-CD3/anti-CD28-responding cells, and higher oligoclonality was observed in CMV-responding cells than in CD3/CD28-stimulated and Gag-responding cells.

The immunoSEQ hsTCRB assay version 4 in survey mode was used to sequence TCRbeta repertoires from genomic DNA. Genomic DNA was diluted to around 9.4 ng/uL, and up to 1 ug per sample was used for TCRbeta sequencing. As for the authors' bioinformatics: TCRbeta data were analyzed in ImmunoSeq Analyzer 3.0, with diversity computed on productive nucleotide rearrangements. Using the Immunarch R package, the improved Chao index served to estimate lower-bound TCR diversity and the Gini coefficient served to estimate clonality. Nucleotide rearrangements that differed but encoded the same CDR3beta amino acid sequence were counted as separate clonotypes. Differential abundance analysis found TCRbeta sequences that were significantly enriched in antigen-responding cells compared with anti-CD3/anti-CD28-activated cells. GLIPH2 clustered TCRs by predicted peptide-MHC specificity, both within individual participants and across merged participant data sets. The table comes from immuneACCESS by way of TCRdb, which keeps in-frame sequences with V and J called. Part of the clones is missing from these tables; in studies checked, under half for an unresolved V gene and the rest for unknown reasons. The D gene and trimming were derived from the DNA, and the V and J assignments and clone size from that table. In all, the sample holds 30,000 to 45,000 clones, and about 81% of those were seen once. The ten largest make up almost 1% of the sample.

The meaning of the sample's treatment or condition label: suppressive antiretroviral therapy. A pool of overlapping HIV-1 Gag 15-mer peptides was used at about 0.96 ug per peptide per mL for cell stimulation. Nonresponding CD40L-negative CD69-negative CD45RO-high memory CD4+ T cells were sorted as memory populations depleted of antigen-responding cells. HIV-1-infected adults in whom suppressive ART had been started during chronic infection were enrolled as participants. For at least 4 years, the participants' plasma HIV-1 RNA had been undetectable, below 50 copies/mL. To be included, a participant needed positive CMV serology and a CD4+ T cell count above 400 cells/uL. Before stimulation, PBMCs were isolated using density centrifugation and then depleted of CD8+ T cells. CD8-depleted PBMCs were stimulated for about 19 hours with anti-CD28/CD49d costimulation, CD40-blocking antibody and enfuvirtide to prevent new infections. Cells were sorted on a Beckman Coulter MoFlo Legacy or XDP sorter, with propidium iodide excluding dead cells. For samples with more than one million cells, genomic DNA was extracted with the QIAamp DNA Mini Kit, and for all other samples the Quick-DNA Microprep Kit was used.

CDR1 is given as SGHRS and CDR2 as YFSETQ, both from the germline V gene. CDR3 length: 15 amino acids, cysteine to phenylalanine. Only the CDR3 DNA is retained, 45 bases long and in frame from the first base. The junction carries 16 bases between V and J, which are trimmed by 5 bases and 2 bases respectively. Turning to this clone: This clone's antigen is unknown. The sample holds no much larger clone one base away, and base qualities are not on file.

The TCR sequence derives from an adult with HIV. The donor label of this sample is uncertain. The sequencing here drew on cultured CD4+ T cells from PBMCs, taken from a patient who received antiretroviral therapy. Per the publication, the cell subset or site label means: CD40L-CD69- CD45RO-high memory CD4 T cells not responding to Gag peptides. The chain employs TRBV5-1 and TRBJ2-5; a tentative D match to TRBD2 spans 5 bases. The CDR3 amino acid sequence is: CASRWAPGEQETQYF. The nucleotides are TGCGCCAGCAGATGGGCCCCCGGGGAACAAGAGACCCAGTACTTC.